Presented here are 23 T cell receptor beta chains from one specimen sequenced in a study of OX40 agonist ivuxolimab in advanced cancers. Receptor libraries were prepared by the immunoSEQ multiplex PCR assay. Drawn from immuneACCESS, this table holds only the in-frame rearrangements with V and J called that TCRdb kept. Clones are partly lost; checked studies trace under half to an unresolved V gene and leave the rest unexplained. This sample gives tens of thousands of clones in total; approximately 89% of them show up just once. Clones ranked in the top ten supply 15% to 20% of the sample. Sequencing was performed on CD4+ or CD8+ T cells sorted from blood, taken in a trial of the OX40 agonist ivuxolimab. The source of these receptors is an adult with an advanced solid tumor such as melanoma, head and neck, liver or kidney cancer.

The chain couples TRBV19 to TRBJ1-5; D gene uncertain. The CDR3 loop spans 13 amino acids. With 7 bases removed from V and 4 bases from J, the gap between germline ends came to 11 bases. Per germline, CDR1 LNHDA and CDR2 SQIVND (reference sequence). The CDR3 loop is CASNPYRNQPQHF. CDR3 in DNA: TGTGCCAGTAACCCGTACCGAAATCAGCCCCAGCATTTT. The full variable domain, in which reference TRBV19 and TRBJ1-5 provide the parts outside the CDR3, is DGGITQSPKYLFRKEGQNVTLSCEQNLNHDAMYWYRQDPGQGLRLIYYSQIVNDFQKGDIAEGYSVSREKKESFPLTVTSAQKNPTAFYLCASNPYRNQPQHFGDGTRLSIL.

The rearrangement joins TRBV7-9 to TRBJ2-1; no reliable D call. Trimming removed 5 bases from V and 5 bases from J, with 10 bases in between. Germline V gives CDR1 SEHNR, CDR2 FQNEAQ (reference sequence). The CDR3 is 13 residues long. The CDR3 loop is CASSQEGNNEQFF. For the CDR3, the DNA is TGTGCCAGCAGCCAGGAAGGTAACAATGAGCAGTTCTTC.

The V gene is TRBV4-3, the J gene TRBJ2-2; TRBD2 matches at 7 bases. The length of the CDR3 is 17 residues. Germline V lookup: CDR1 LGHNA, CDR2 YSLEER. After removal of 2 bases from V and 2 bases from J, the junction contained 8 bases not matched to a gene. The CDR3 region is CASSQYSLAVNTGELFF. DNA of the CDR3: TGCGCCAGCAGCCAATACAGCCTAGCGGTAAACACCGGGGAGCTGTTTTTT.

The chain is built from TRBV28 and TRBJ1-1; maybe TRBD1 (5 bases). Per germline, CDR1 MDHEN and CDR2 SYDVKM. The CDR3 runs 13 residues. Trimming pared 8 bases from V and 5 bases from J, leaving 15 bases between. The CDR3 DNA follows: TGTGCCAGCCATCGGGGCCCGAGAACTGAAGCTTTCTTT. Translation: CASHRGPRTEAFF.

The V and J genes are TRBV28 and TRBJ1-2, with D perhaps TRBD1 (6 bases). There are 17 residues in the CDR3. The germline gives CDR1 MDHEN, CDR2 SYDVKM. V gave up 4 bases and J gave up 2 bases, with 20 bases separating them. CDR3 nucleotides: TGTGCCAGCAGTTCGGGCCCGGGACACGCATACAACTATGGCTACACCTTC. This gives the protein CASSSGPGHAYNYGYTF.

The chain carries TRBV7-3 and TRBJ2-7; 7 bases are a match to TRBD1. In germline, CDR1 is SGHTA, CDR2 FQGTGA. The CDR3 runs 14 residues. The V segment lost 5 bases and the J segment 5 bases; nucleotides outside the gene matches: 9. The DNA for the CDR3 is TGTGCCAGCAGCGCCCGACAGGGTCCCAACGAGCAGTACTTC. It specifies CASSARQGPNEQYF.

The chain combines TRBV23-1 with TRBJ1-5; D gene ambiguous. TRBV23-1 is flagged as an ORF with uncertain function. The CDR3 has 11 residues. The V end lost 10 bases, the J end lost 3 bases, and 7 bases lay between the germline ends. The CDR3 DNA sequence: TGCGCCACCAATGCCAATCAGCCCCAGCATTTT. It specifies CATNANQPQHF.

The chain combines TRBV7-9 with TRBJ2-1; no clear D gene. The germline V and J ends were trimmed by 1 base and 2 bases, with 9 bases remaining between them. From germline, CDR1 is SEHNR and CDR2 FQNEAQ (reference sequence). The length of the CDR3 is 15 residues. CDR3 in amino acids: CASSLGSDTYNEQFF. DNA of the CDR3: TGTGCCAGCAGCTTAGGGTCGGATACCTACAATGAGCAGTTCTTC. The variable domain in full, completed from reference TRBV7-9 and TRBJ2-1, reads DTGVSQNPRHKITKRGQNVTFRCDPISEHNRLYWYRQTLGQGPEFLTYFQNEAQLEKSRLLSDRFSAERPKGSFSTLEIQRTEQGDSAMYLCASSLGSDTYNEQFFGPGTRLTVL.

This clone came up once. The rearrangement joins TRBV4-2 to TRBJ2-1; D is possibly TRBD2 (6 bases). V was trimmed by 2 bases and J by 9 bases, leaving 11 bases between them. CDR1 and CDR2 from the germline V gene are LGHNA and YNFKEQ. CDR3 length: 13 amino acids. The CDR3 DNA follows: TGTGCCAGCAGCCAACTACTAGCTTCTGAGCAGTTCTTC. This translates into CASSQLLASEQFF.

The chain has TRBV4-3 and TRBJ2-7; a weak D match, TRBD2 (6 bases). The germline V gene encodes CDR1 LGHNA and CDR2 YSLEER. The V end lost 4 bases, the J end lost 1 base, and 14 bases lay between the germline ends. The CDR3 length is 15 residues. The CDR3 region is CASSPGLQTSYEQYF. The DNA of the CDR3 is TGCGCCAGCAGCCCGGGACTGCAGACGTCCTACGAGCAGTACTTC.

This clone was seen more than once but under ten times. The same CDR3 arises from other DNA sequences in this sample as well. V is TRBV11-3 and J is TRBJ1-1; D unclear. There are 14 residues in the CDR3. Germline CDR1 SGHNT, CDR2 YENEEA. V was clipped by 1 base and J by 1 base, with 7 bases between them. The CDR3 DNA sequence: TGTGCCAGCAGCTTAGTGTCGCGGAACACTGAAGCTTTCTTT. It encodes CASSLVSRNTEAFF.

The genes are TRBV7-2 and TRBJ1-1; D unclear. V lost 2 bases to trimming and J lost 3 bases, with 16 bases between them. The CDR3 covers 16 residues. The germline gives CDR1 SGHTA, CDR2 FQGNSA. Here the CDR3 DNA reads TGTGCCAGCAGCTTATTGGGAGTGGGTGGGTACACTGAAGCTTTCTTT. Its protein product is CASSLLGVGGYTEAFF.

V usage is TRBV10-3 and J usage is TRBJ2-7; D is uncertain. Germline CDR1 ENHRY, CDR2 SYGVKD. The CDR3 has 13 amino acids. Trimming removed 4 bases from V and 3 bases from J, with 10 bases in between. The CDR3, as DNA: TGTGCCATCAGTGCCCCCCGAGGCTACGAGCAGTACTTC. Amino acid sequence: CAISAPRGYEQYF.

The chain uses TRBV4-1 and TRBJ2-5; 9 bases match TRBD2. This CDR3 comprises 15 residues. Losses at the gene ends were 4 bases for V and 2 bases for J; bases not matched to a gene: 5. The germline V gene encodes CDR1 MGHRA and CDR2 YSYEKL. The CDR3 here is CASSRLAGGQETQYF. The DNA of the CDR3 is TGCGCCAGCAGCCGACTGGCGGGAGGGCAAGAGACCCAGTACTTC.

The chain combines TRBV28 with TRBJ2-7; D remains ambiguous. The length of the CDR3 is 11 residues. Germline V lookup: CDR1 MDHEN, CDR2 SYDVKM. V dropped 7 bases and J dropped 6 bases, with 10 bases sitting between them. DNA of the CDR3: TGTGCCAGCAATTCCCCACTCGAGCAGTACTTC. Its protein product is CASNSPLEQYF. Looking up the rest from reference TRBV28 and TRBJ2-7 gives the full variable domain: DVKVTQSSRYLVKRTGEKVFLECVQDMDHENMFWYRQDPGLGLRLIYFSYDVKMKEKGDIPEGYSVSREKKERFSLILESASTNQTSMYLCASNSPLEQYFGPGTRLTVT.

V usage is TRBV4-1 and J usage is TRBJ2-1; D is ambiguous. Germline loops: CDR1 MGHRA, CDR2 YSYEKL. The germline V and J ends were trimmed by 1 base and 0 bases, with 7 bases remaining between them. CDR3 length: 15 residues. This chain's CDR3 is CASSQGPSSYNEQFF. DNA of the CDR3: TGCGCCAGCAGCCAAGGGCCTAGCTCCTACAATGAGCAGTTCTTC.

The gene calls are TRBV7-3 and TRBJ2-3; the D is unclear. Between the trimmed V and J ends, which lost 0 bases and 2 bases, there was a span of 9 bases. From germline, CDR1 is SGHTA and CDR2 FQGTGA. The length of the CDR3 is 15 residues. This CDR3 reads CASSLTGIYTDTQYF. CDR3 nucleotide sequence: TGTGCCAGCAGCTTAACAGGGATATACACAGATACGCAGTATTTT. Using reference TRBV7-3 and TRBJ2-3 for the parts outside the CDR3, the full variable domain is GAGVSQTPSNKVTEKGKYVELRCDPISGHTALYWYRQSLGQGPEFLIYFQGTGAADDSGLPNDRFFAVRPEGSVSTLKIQRTERGDSAVYLCASSLTGIYTDTQYFGPGTRLTVL.

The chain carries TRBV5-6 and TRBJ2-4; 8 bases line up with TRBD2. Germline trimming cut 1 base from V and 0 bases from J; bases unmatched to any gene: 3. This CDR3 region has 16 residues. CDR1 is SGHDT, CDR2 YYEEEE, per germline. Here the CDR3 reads CASSLSSGLAKNIQYF. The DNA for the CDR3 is TGTGCCAGCAGCTTGTCTAGCGGGCTAGCCAAAAACATTCAGTACTTC.

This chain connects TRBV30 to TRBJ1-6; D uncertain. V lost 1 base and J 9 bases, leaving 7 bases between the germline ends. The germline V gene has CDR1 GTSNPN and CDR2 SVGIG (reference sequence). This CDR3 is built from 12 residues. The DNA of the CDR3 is TGTGCCTGGAGTGATGGAAGTTCACCCCTCCACTTT. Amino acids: CAWSDGSSPLHF.

The CDR3 reads CASSLGGYYGYTF. CDR3 nucleotide sequence: TGTGCCAGCAGCTTGGGCGGGTATTATGGCTACACCTTC. The chain employs TRBV5-6 and TRBJ1-2; D not resolved. Germline V lookup: CDR1 SGHDT, CDR2 YYEEEE. V lost 0 bases to trimming and J lost 5 bases, with 8 bases between them. The CDR3 is 13 residues long.

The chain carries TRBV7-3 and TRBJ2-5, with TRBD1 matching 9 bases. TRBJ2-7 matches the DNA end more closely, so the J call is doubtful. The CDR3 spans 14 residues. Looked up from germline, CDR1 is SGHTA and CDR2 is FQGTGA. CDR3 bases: TGTGCCAGCAGCTTAGGGACAGGGCGGGACGAGCAGTACTTC. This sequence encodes CASSLGTGRDEQYF.

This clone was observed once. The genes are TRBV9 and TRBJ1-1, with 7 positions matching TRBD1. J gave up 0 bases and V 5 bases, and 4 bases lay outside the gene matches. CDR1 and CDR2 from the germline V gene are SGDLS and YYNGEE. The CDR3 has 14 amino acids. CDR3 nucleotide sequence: TGTGCCAGCAGGCCAGGGGGAATGAACACTGAAGCTTTCTTT. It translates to CASRPGGMNTEAFF. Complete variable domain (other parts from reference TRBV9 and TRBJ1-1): DSGVTQTPKHLITATGQRVTLRCSPRSGDLSVYWYQQSLDQGLQFLIQYYNGEERAKGNILERFSAQQFPDLHSELNLSSLELGDSALYFCASRPGGMNTEAFFGQGTRLTVV.

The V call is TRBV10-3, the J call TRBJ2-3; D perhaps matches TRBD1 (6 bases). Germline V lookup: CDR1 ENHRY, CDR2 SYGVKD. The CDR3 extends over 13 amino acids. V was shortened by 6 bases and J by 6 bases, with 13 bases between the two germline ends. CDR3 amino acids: CAIRRGTEDTQYF. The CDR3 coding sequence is TGTGCCATCAGGAGGGGGACGGAGGATACGCAGTATTTT.